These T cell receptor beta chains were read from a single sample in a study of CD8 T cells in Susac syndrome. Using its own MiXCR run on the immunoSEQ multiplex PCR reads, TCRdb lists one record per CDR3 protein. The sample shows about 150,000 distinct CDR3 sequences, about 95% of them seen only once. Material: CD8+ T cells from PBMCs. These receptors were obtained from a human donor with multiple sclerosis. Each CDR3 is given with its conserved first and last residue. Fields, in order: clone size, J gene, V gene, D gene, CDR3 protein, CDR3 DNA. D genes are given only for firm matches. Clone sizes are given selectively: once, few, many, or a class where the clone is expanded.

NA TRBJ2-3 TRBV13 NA CASRPGRSTDTQYF TGTGCCAGCAGACCCGGACGGAGCACAGATACGCAGTATTTT
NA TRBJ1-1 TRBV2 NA CAGGAGTEAFF TGTGCCGGAGGGGCGGGGACTGAAGCTTTCTTT
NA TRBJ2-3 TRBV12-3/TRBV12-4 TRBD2 CASSPSGTSASTDTQYF TGTGCCAGCAGTCCCAGCGGGACTAGCGCCAGCACAGATACGCAGTATTTT
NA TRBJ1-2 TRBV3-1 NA CASSHTDRPDYGYTF TGTGCCAGCAGCCACACCGACAGGCCCGACTATGGCTACACCTTC
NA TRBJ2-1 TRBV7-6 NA CASSLDPQAYNEQFF TGTGCCAGCAGCTTAGACCCCCAGGCCTACAATGAGCAGTTCTTC
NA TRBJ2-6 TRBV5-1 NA CASSHPLGSGANVLTF TGCGCCAGCAGCCATCCGCTGGGGTCTGGGGCCAACGTCCTGACTTTC
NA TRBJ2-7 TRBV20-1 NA CSAVGDYEQYF TGCAGTGCTGTGGGGGACTACGAGCAGTACTTC
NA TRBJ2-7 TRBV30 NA CAWSVRDYEQYF TGTGCCTGGAGTGTAAGGGACTACGAGCAGTACTTC
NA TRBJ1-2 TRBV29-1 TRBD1 CSVEVGQTLYGYTF TGCAGCGTTGAAGTGGGACAGACCCTCTATGGCTACACCTTC
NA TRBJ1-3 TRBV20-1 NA CSARDLGDGNTIYF TGCAGTGCTAGAGATCTAGGGGATGGAAACACCATATATTTT
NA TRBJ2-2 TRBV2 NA CASGLGNTGELFF TGTGCCAGCGGCCTGGGTAACACCGGGGAGCTGTTTTTT
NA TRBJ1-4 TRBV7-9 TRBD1 CASSPGQGRTNEKLFF TGTGCCAGCAGCCCAGGACAGGGGCGAACTAATGAAAAACTGTTTTTT
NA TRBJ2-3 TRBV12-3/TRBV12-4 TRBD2 CASSTFLRGTHTDTQYF TGTGCCAGCAGTACCTTCCTGCGGGGGACCCACACAGATACGCAGTATTTT
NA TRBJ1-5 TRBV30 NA CAWSVPWQGSNQPQHF TGTGCCTGGAGTGTACCCTGGCAGGGTAGCAATCAGCCCCAGCATTTT
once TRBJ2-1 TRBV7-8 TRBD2 CASSNSGGANEQFF TGTGCCAGCAGCAATAGCGGGGGGGCCAATGAGCAGTTCTTC
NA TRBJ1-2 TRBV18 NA CASSPDYGYTF TGTGCCAGCTCACCGGATTATGGCTACACCTTC
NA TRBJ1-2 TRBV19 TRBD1 CASSIGTGNGYTF TGTGCCAGTAGTATAGGGACAGGAAATGGCTACACCTTC
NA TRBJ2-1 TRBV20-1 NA CSATTTTVALYNEQFF TGCAGTGCTACAACGACGACAGTCGCCCTCTACAATGAGCAGTTCTTC
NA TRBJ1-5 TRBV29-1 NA CSVEAGSNQPQHF TGCAGCGTCGAAGCGGGCAGCAATCAGCCCCAGCATTTT
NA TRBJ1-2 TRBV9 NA CASSVDPTEGYGYTF TGTGCCAGCAGCGTAGACCCGACCGAGGGCTATGGCTACACCTTC
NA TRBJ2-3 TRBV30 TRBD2 CAWSPPGLRVYF TGTGCCTGGAGTCCCCCGGGACTACGAGTGTATTTT
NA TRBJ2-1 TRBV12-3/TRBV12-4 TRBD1 CASREGQSNEQFF TGTGCCAGCAGAGAGGGACAGTCCAATGAGCAGTTCTTC
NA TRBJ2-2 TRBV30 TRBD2 CAGTSGGRTGELFF TGTGCCGGGACTAGCGGGGGCCGAACCGGGGAGCTGTTTTTT
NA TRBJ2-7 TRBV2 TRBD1 CASRDRGNEQYF TGTGCCAGCAGGGACAGGGGGAACGAGCAGTACTTC
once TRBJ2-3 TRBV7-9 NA CASSLALAPDTYF TGTGCCAGCAGCTTAGCGCTAGCCCCTGACACGTATTTT
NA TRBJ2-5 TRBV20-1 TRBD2 CSATSGLAGQETQYF TGCAGTGCTACCTCGGGACTAGCGGGCCAAGAGACCCAGTACTTC
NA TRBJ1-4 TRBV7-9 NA CASSLLSGSHEKLFF TGTGCCAGCAGCTTATTGAGTGGCTCTCATGAAAAACTGTTTTTT
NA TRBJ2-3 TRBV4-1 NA CASSQGEDTQYF TGCGCCAGCAGCCAAGGGGAGGATACGCAGTATTTT